Below, one T cell receptor beta chain is given with its context. Its antigen is unidentified. MiXCR was run by TCRdb on the 5' RACE reads, yielding one entry per CDR3 protein. The sample lists 350,000 to 500,000 distinct CDR3 sequences; 15% to 20% were seen once. This sample was taken from a study of T-cell memory formation after mild COVID-19. The CDR3 is 14 amino acids. CDR1 and CDR2 (germline): SGHAT, FQNNGV. Trimming stripped 1 base from V and 3 bases from J, with 7 bases between. Study-wide points: Pre-infection memory held some responding clones, suggesting pre-existing cross-reactive T cells responded.

The sequencing sample was made of PBMCs or a T cell subset sorted from them (not recorded which). This clonotype was sampled from a man between 18 and 35 years old who had mild COVID-19 (a few samples of this study predate the infection). Cell type and time point are not known. The chain uses TRBV11-2 and TRBJ2-4; a weak D match, TRBD1 (5 bases). CDR3 amino acids: CASSLAQDKNIQYF. The CDR3 DNA reads as TGTGCCAGCAGCTTAGCACAGGACAAAAACATTCAGTACTTC.